This TCR beta chain appears in the sequencing data of a study of blood T cell repertoires in COVID-19. For the study at large: Sources were T cells, B-cell-depleted T cells, or PBMCs; the material itself was cDNA or gDNA.

Germline V gene data show CDR1 as MDHEN and CDR2 as SYDVKM. This CDR3 contains 13 residues. Trimming left V 5 bases short and J 2 bases short, with 9 bases between. The data were produced by immunoSEQ multiplex PCR, yet TCRdb's version contains in-frame clones alone and is incomplete. Here the sample spans 250,000 to 300,000 clones, 83% being singletons. J is TRBJ1-2 and V is TRBV28; possible D gene TRBD1, 6 bases. Sequenced: peripheral blood. The TCR sequence derives from a man aged 60 to 69 who had recovered from COVID-19. CDR3 bases: TGTGCCAGCAGTCTTACAGGGAACTATGGCTACACCTTC. Amino acids: CASSLTGNYGYTF.